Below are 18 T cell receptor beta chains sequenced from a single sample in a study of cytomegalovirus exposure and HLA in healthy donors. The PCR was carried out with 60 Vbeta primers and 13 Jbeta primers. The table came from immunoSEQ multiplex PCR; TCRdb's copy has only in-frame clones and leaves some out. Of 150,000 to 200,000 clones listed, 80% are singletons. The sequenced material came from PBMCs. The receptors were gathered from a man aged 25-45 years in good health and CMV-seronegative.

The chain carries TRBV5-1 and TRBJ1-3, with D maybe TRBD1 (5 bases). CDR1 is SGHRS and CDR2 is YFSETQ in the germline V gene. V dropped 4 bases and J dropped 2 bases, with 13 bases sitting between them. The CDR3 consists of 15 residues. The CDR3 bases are TGCGCCAGCAGCGGGGCCTCAGGGACTGGAAACACCATATATTTT. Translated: CASSGASGTGNTIYF.

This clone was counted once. The CDR3 spells CASSQEEASAGLWNEQFF. The CDR3 region has the DNA TGCGCCAGCAGCCAAGAAGAAGCGTCGGCGGGATTGTGGAATGAGCAGTTCTTC. This chain links TRBV4-1 with TRBJ2-1; tentatively, D is TRBD2 (6 bases). V shed 0 bases and J shed 7 bases, with 22 bases lying between them. Germline V lookup: CDR1 MGHRA, CDR2 YSYEKL. This CDR3 has 18 amino acids.

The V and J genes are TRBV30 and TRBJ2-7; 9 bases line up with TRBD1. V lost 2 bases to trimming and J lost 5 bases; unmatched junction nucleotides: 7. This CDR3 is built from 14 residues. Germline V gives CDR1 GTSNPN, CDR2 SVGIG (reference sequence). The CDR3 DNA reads TGTGCCTGGAGTCGGTGGACAGGGGAAAACGAGCAGTACTTC. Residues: CAWSRWTGENEQYF.

CDR3 sequence (DNA): TGTGCCAGCAGCTTGACAGGGGGCGGTTACTACGAGCAGTACTTC. This codes for CASSLTGGGYYEQYF. This chain connects TRBV27 to TRBJ2-7; TRBD1 matches at 10 bases. Germline V CDR1 and CDR2: MNHEY, SMNVEV (reference sequence). Losses at the gene ends were 6 bases for V and 3 bases for J; bases not matched to a gene: 8. The CDR3 loop spans 15 amino acids.

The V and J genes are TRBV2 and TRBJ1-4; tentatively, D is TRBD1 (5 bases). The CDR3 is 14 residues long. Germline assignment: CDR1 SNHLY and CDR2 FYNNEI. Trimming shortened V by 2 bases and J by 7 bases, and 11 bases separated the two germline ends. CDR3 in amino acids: CASSERGGVEKLFF. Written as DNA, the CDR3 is TGTGCCAGCAGTGAAAGGGGAGGGGTTGAAAAACTGTTTTTT.

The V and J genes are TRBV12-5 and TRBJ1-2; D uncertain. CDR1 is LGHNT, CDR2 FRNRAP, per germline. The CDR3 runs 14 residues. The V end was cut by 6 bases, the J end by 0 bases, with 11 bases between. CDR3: CASGSAQSNYGYTF. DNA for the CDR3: TGTGCTAGTGGCTCCGCACAGTCTAACTATGGCTACACCTTC.

In DNA form, the CDR3 reads TGTGCCAGCAGTCAAGACAGGGTGAGGGCAGATACGCAGTATTTT. Translated: CASSQDRVRADTQYF. The chain carries TRBV7-2 and TRBJ2-3, with TRBD1 identical over 7 bases. CDR1 and CDR2 (germline): SGHTA, FQGNSA. CDR3 size: 15 residues. V lost 6 bases to trimming and J lost 4 bases; unmatched junction nucleotides: 10. Variable domain in full (rest from reference TRBV7-2 and TRBJ2-3): GAGVSQSPSNKVTEKGKDVELRCDPISGHTALYWYRQSLGQGLEFLIYFQGNSAPDKSGLPSDRFSAERTGGSVSTLTIQRTQQEDSAVYLCASSQDRVRADTQYFGPGTRLTVL.

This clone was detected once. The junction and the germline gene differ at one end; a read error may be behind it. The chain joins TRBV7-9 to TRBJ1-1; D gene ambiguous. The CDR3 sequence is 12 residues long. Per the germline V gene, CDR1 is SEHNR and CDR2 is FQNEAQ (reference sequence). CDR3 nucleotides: TGTTCCAGCAGCTTCCCTCCTACTGAAGCTTTCTTT. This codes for CSSSFPPTEAFF. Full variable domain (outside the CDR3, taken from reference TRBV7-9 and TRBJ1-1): DTGVSQNPRHKITKRGQNVTFRCDPISEHNRLYWYRQTLGQGPEFLTYFQNEAQLEKSRLLSDRFSAERPKGSFSTLEIQRTEQGDSAMYLCSSSFPPTEAFFGQGTRLTVV.

CDR3 sequence: CASSRDRPGSTF. DNA for the CDR3: TGTGCCAGCAGCCGGGACAGGCCCGGCTCTACCTTC. V gene TRBV21-1 combines with J gene TRBJ1-2; TRBD1, the D gene given by the table, was not confirmed from the DNA. TRBV21-1 is given as a pseudogene. The CDR3 runs to 12 residues.

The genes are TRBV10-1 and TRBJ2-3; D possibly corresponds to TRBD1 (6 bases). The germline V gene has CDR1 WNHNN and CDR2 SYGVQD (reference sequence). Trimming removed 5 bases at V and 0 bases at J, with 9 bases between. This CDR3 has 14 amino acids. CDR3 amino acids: CASSMDSSTDTQYF. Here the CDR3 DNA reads TGCGCCAGCAGTATGGACAGTAGCACAGATACGCAGTATTTT.

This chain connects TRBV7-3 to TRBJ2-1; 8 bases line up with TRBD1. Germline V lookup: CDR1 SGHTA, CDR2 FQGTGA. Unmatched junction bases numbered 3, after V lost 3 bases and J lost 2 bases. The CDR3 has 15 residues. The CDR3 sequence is CASSFQGATYNEQFF. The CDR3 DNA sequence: TGTGCCAGCAGCTTCCAGGGGGCGACCTACAATGAGCAGTTCTTC.

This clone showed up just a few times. CDR3: CASSFGTGSAREQYF. The CDR3 bases are TGTGCCAGCAGTTTCGGGACAGGGTCGGCAAGGGAGCAGTACTTC. The gene calls are TRBV27 and TRBJ2-7, with 9 bases matching TRBD1. Germline CDR1 reads MNHEY; CDR2 reads SMNVEV (reference sequence). J was trimmed by 7 bases and V by 3 bases; bases with no gene match: 10. This CDR3 has 15 residues.

Here the CDR3 reads CASSLWTATNYGYTF. The CDR3 DNA reads as TGTGCCAGCAGCTTGTGGACAGCTACTAACTATGGCTACACCTTC. The chain uses TRBV5-5 and TRBJ1-2; D is possibly TRBD1 (6 bases). This CDR3 is built from 15 residues. CDR1 and CDR2 from the germline V gene are SGHKS and YYEKEE (reference sequence). V was shortened by 1 base and J by 0 bases, with 10 bases between the two germline ends. The full variable domain, its missing parts supplied by reference TRBV5-5 and TRBJ1-2, is DAGVTQSPTHLIKTRGQQVTLRCSPISGHKSVSWYQQVLGQGPQFIFQYYEKEERGRGNFPDRFSARQFPNYSSELNVNALLLGDSALYLCASSLWTATNYGYTFGSGTRLTVV.

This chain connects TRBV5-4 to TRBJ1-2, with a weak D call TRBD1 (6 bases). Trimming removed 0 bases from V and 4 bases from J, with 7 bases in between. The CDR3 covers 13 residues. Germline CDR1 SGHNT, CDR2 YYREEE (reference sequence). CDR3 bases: TGTGCCAGCAGCTTGGACAGGGTCTATGGCTACACCTTC. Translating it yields CASSLDRVYGYTF.

Here the CDR3 reads CASSQAGQGPSYEQYF. The DNA of the CDR3 is TGCGCCAGCAGCCAAGCAGGACAGGGGCCCTCCTACGAGCAGTACTTC. The V gene is TRBV4-1, the J gene TRBJ2-7, with 9 bases identical to TRBD1. J was trimmed by 0 bases and V by 1 base; bases with no gene match: 4. The CDR3 contains 16 residues. Per the germline V gene, CDR1 is MGHRA and CDR2 is YSYEKL.

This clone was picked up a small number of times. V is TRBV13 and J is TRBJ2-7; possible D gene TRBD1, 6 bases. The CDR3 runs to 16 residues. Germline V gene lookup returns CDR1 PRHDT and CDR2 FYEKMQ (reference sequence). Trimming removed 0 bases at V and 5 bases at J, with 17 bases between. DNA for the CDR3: TGTGCCAGCAGCTTAGGCGCCGGACAGTCCGGCAACGAGCAGTACTTC. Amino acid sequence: CASSLGAGQSGNEQYF. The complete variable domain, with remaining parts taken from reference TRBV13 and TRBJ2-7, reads AAGVIQSPRHLIKEKRETATLKCYPIPRHDTVYWYQQGPGQDPQFLISFYEKMQSDKGSIPDRFSAQQFSDYHSELNMSSLELGDSALYFCASSLGAGQSGNEQYFGPGTRLTVT.

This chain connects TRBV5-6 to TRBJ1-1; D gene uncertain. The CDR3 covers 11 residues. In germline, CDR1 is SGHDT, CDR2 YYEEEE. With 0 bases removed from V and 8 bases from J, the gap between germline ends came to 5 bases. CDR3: CASSLAREAFF. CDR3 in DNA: TGTGCCAGCAGCTTGGCTCGGGAAGCTTTCTTT.

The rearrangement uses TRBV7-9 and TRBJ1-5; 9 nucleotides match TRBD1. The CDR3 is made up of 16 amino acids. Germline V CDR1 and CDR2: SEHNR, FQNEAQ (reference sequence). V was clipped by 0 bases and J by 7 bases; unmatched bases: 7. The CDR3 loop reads CASSLAVGQGRQPQHF. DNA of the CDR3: TGTGCCAGCAGCTTAGCGGTGGGACAGGGCAGACAGCCCCAGCATTTT.